The clone carrying this TCR beta chain was counted a few times. Antigen specificity is unknown. Amplification by 5'RACE using constant-segment primers produced TCR alpha and TCR beta cDNA libraries that carried sample barcodes and UMIs. TCRdb used MiXCR to reprocess the 5' RACE reads, holding one entry per CDR3 protein. Among 200,000 or so distinct CDR3 sequences listed, approximately 16% were seen once. The sample originates from a study of T-cell memory formation after mild COVID-19. Study-wide results and caveats: Some clones that responded turned up in pre-infection memory, which suggests that cross-reactive memory joined in.

The germline CDR1 and CDR2 sequences are SGHRS and YFSETQ. The CDR3 extends over 15 amino acids. Losses at the gene ends were 4 bases for V and 1 base for J; bases not matched to a gene: 7. The material sequenced was PBMCs or a T cell subset sorted from them (not recorded which). The chain links TRBV5-1 to TRBJ2-5; 7 positions match TRBD2. The sequence was collected from an adult woman who had mild COVID-19 (a few samples of this study predate the infection). Cell type and time point are not known. CDR3 in DNA: TGCGCCAGCAGCATCCTTACGGGAGGCCAAGAGACCCAGTACTTC. Amino acid sequence: CASSILTGGQETQYF.